What follows describes a single TCR beta chain. The sample comes from a study of blood T cell repertoires in COVID-19. Whole-study context: Samples of COVID-19 (acute and convalescent) were obtained from the United States, Italy and Spain. T cells, B-cell-depleted T cells, or PBMCs supplied cDNA or gDNA.

Enrollment of patients from Seattle took place during active infection, with longitudinal follow-up. The V gene end was trimmed by 4 bases and the J gene end by 5 bases; junction bases not matched to a gene: 9. Germline V CDR1 and CDR2: SGHRS, YFSETQ. The CDR3 has 15 residues. Methods used by the authors: Reference gene primer amplification gave estimated nucleated cell counts. TCRdb's copy holds only in-frame clones and misses some; the assay was immunoSEQ multiplex PCR. V, J and clone size were drawn from that table, and D and trimming were deduced from the DNA. Of a few hundred thousand clones listed, around 88% were seen once; the top ten hold over 9.5%.

The receptor was isolated from a woman aged 45-59 years with COVID-19, enrolled during active disease. The chain is built from TRBV5-1 and TRBJ2-5; 9 bases align to TRBD1. The sample comprised peripheral blood. CDR3 in DNA: TGCGCCAGCAGCCCCTACAGGGGGCAAATGGAGACCCAGTACTTC. Translated, it gives CASSPYRGQMETQYF.